This paragraph reports one TCR beta chain. Its antigen is still unknown. There are no base qualities to consult, and no much larger clone falls within one base. The CDR3 has 11 amino acids, counting the end cysteine and phenylalanine. Just CDR3 DNA is preserved here, 33 bases in frame from base 1. The germline V gene encodes CDR1 SGHNT and CDR2 YENEEA. V was cut back by 2 bases and J by 8 bases, leaving a gap of 3 bases between them. Library method: the immunoSEQ multiplex PCR assay. Roughly 100,000 TCR templates per sample were assayed on the deep sequencing platform. Genomic DNA extracted from sorted T cells was the material used for TCRbeta CDR3 sequencing. For the original study's pipeline: The R programming language was used for the clonal analysis of the TCRbeta CDR3 data. Unstimulated samples were compared with post-reaction CFSE-low samples to define alloreactive CD4+ and CD8+ clones. By matching sequences to the repertoires of sorted unstimulated Treg and non-Treg cells, each alloreactive CD4+ clone was assigned a regulatory or non-regulatory origin. TCRdb obtained this table from immuneACCESS and retained in-frame rearrangements with V and J assigned. These tables miss some clones; where compared with another copy, unresolved V genes account for less than half of the shortfall, and the remainder is unexplained. V, J and clone size were drawn from that table, and D and trimming were deduced from the DNA. Within this sample are roughly 120,000 clones, with over 85% of them counted one time only. The biggest ten clones account for 1.3% of the sample.

Sorted unstimulated T cells and proliferating T cells recovered from mixed lymphocyte reactions were subjected to TCRbeta CDR3 sequencing. Fresh whole blood from about eleven HLA-typed healthy donors served as the source for isolating PBMCs. This sample is part of a study of siplizumab effects on memory and regulatory T cells (dated by TCRdb to the late 2010s). Describing the broader study: The study examined how the anti-CD2 antibody siplizumab affects alloreactive T-cell subsets in allogeneic mixed lymphocyte reactions built from human PBMCs.

Study-wide conclusions, independent of this receptor: Among mappable alloreactive CD4+ clones, an average Treg-derived fraction of roughly 71% was observed with siplizumab, compared with 25% to 30% in control reactions. Siplizumab significantly reduced the cumulative frequency of alloreactive sequences traceable to unstimulated CD4+ memory T cells. Because sequences below about 10^-5 frequency were poorly captured, only a minor fraction of alloreactive clones could be mapped to unstimulated subsets. Unstimulated naive T cells appeared to be more diverse than memory T cells, and naive cells seemed to make a substantial contribution to the alloresponse. Whether proliferating Tregs from siplizumab cultures actually had suppressive function was not functionally confirmed. For roughly 75-97% of proliferating CD4+ or CD8+ clones, no naive or memory phenotype could be assigned.

The rearrangement joined TRBV11-3 to TRBJ2-2, with the D gene call left open. Input material: CD4+ T cells sorted from blood. The receptor's source is a human donor in good health. Here the CDR3 is given as CASSLKGELFF. The nucleotide sequence reads as follows: TGTGCCAGCAGCTTAAAAGGGGAGCTGTTTTTT.